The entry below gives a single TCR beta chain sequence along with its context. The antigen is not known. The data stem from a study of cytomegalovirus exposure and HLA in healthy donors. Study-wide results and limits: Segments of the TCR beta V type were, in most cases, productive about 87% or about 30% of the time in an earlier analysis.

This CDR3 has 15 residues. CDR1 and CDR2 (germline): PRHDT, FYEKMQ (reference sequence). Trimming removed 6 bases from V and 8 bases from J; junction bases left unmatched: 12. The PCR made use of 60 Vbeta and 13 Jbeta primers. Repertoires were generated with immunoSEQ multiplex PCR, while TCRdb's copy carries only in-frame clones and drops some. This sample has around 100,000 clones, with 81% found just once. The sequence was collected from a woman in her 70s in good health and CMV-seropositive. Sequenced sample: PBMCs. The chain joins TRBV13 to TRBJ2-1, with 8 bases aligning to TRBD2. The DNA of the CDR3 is TGTGCCAGCAGGTCTACTAGCGGATTTGGGGATGAGCAGTTCTTC. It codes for CASRSTSGFGDEQFF.